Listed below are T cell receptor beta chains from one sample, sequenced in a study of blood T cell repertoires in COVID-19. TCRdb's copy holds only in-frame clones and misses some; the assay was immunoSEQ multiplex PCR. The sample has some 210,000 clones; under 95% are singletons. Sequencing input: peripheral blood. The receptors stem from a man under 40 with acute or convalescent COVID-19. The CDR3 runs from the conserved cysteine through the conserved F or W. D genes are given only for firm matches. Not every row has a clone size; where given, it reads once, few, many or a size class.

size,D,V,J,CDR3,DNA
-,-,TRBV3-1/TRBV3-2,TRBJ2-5,CASRGAPRETQYF,TGTGCCAGCAGGGGGGCCCCACGGGAGACCCAGTACTTC
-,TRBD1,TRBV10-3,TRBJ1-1,CAISGQGVNTEAFF,TGTGCCATCAGTGGACAGGGGGTGAACACTGAAGCTTTCTTT
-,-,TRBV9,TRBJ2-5,CASSVGLAVQETQYF,TGTGCCAGCAGCGTAGGTTTGGCGGTACAAGAGACCCAGTACTTC
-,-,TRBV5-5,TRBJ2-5,CASSLRPDPYQETQYF,TGTGCCAGCAGTCTACGTCCTGATCCGTACCAAGAGACCCAGTACTTC
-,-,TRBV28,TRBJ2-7,CASSSRGYEQYF,TGTGCCAGCAGTTCCAGGGGCTACGAGCAGTACTTC
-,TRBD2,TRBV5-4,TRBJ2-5,CASSPEASGLQETQYF,TGTGCCAGCAGCCCCGAGGCTAGCGGGCTCCAAGAGACCCAGTACTTC
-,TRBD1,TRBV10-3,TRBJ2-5,CAISGGRAQGASETQYF,TGTGCCATCAGTGGTGGGCGGGCACAGGGGGCATCGGAGACCCAGTACTTC
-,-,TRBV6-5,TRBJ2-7,CASSYPTAYEQYF,TGTGCCAGCAGTTACCCGACAGCCTACGAGCAGTACTTC
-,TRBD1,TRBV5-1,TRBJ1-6,CASSLMTGSPLHF,TGCGCCAGCAGCTTAATGACAGGGTCACCCCTCCACTTT
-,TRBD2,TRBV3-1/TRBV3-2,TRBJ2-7,CASSQGLVGYEQYF,TGTGCCAGCAGCCAGGGACTAGTCGGCTACGAGCAGTACTTC
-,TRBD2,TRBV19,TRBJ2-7,CASSIREGPYEQYF,TGTGCCAGTAGTATTCGGGAGGGACCCTACGAGCAGTACTTC
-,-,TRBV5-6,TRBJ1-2,CASSLETGFNYGYTF,TGTGCCAGCAGCTTGGAGACAGGATTTAACTATGGCTACACCTTC
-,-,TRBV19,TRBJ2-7,CASSILFSVGLISYEQYF,TGTGCCAGTAGTATCCTCTTTTCGGTTGGGCTAATCTCCTACGAGCAGTACTTC
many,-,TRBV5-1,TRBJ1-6,CASSLEAGKGSPLHF,TGCGCCAGCAGCTTGGAGGCAGGGAAAGGGTCACCCCTCCACTTT
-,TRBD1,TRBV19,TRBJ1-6,CASRRQGAQDNSPLHF,TGTGCCAGTCGAAGACAGGGGGCGCAGGATAATTCACCCCTCCACTTT
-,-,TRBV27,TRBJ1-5,CASSGLQTGNQPQHF,TGTGCCAGCAGTGGATTACAGACAGGCAATCAGCCCCAGCATTTT
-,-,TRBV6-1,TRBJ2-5,CASSVFGGALRETQYF,TGTGCCAGCAGTGTGTTTGGGGGGGCCCTCCGGGAGACCCAGTACTTC
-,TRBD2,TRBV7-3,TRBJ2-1,CASSFIPTSGGTEQFF,TGTGCCAGCAGTTTCATCCCGACTAGCGGGGGGACTGAGCAGTTCTTC
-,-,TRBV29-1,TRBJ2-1,CSASPNMSPYNEQFF,TGCAGCGCCTCCCCGAACATGTCCCCCTACAATGAGCAGTTCTTC
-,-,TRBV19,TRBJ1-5,CASSIAAENQPQHF,TGTGCCAGTAGTATAGCGGCGGAAAATCAGCCCCAGCATTTT
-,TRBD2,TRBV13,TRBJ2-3,CASSLPAGAVTDTQYF,TGTGCCAGCAGCTTACCAGCGGGGGCCGTGACAGATACGCAGTATTTT
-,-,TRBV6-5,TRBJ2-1,CASSSNSGYNEQFF,TGTGCCAGCAGTTCCAATTCAGGGTACAATGAGCAGTTCTTC
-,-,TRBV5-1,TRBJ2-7,CASSWGAGIYEQYF,TGCGCCAGCAGCTGGGGAGCGGGTATTTACGAGCAGTACTTC
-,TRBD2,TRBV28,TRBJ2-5,CASSLYWRERQETQYF,TGTGCCAGCAGTTTATATTGGCGGGAGAGACAAGAGACCCAGTACTTC
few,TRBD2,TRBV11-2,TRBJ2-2,CASSLAGGATGELFF,TGTGCCAGCAGCTTAGCGGGGGGGGCCACCGGGGAGCTGTTTTTT
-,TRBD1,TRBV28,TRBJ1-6,CASSWDSGYNSPLHF,TGTGCCAGCAGTTGGGACAGTGGCTATAATTCACCCCTCCACTTT
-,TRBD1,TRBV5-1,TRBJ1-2,CASRAGQEGYGYTF,TGCGCCAGCAGAGCCGGACAGGAGGGCTATGGCTACACCTTC
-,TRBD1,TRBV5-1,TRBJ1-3,CASRLDRAGNTIYF,TGCGCCAGCAGGTTGGACAGGGCTGGAAACACCATATATTTT
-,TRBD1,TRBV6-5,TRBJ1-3,CASSWTGSPGNTIYF,TGTGCCAGCAGTTGGACAGGGTCCCCAGGGAACACCATATATTTT
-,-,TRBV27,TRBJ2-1,CASQDAWQGHNEQFF,TGTGCCAGTCAAGATGCGTGGCAGGGCCACAATGAGCAGTTCTTC
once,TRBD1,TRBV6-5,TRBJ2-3,CASSSDRVTDTQYF,TGTGCCAGCAGTTCGGACAGGGTAACAGATACGCAGTATTTT
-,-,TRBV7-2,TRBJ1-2,CASSLVGQGYGYTF,TGTGCCAGCAGCTTAGTTGGGCAGGGTTACGGCTACACCTTC
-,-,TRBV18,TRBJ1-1,CASSPLRSPGDTEAFF,TGTGCCAGCTCACCATTGAGATCACCCGGGGACACTGAAGCTTTCTTT
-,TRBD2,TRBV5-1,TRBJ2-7,CASSLGLAIDEQYF,TGCGCCAGCAGCTTGGGACTAGCTATCGACGAGCAGTACTTC
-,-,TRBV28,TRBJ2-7,CASSIDEQYF,TGTGCCAGCAGCATTGACGAGCAGTACTTC
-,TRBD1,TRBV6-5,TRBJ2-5,CASSADRGRQETQYF,TGTGCCAGCAGCGCGGACAGGGGAAGGCAGGAGACCCAGTACTTC
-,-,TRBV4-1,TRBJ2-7,CASSQEEGNSYEQYF,TGCGCCAGCAGCCAAGAGGAGGGGAACTCCTACGAGCAGTACTTC
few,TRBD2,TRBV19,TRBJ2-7,CASRPREGESEQYF,TGTGCCAGTCGTCCTCGGGAGGGTGAGAGCGAGCAGTACTTC
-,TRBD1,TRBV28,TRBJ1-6,CASSFLTGGGSPLHF,TGTGCCAGCAGTTTCCTGACAGGGGGCGGTTCACCCCTCCACTTT
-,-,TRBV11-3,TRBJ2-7,CASSPGLSGSTGEQYF,TGTGCCAGCAGCCCGGGCCTTAGCGGAAGTACGGGCGAGCAGTACTTC
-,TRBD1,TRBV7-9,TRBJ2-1,CASSVTGTGMVVGDEQFF,TGTGCCAGCAGCGTTACTGGGACAGGGATGGTTGTTGGCGATGAGCAGTTCTTC
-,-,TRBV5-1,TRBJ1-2,CASSSVQGSYGYTF,TGCGCCAGCAGCTCGGTACAGGGATCCTATGGCTACACCTTC
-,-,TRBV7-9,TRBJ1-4,CASSLVGGAGEKLFF,TGTGCCAGCAGCTTAGTTGGAGGGGCCGGTGAAAAACTGTTTTTT
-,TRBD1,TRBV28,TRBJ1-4,CASSFPAGGEKLFF,TGTGCCAGCAGTTTCCCCGCAGGGGGTGAAAAACTGTTTTTT
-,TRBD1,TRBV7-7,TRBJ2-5,CASSSPTGQYQETQYF,TGTGCTAGCAGTTCTCCGACAGGGCAGTACCAAGAGACCCAGTACTTC
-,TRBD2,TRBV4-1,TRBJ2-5,CASSGGGQETQYF,TGCGCCAGCAGCGGGGGGGGCCAAGAGACCCAGTACTTC
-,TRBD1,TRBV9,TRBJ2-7,CASSAGQGVFEQYF,TGTGCCAGCAGCGCGGGACAGGGGGTGTTCGAGCAGTACTTC
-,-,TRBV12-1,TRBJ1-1,CASSFYRASHSRAFF,TGTGCCAGCAGCTTTTACAGGGCGTCCCATTCAAGAGCTTTCTTT
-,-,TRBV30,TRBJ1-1,CAWTVGYTEAFF,TGTGCCTGGACAGTGGGCTACACTGAAGCTTTCTTT
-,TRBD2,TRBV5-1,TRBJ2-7,CASQPGGVSYEQYF,TGCGCCAGCCAACCGGGAGGGGTGAGCTACGAGCAGTACTTC
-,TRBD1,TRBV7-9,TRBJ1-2,CASSDQGAGRNGYTF,TGTGCCAGCAGCGATCAGGGGGCCGGAAGAAATGGCTACACCTTC
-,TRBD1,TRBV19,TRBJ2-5,CASSVQGLTQETQYF,TGTGCCAGTAGCGTACAGGGGCTTACCCAAGAGACCCAGTACTTC
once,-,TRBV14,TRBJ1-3,CASSQDHMRSPSSGNTIYF,TGTGCCAGCAGCCAAGATCATATGAGGTCTCCCAGCTCTGGAAACACCATATATTTT
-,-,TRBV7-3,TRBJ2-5,CASSLWGTGVQETQYF,TGTGCCAGCAGCTTATGGGGGACGGGGGTCCAAGAGACCCAGTACTTC
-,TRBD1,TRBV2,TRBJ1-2,CASTGQGGNYGYTF,TGTGCCAGCACGGGACAGGGGGGGAACTATGGCTACACCTTC
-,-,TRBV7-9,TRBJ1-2,CASSFPANYGYTF,TGTGCCAGCAGCTTCCCGGCTAACTATGGCTACACCTTC
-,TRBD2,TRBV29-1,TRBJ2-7,CSVEGGGAEQYF,TGCAGCGTTGAAGGGGGAGGGGCCGAGCAGTACTTC
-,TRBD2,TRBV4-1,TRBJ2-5,CASSQLGLAGYETQYF,TGCGCCAGCAGCCAGCTGGGACTAGCGGGGTATGAGACCCAGTACTTC
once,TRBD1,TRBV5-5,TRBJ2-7,CASSLNRGRLSYEQYF,TGTGCCAGCAGCCTGAACAGGGGTAGGTTGTCCTACGAGCAGTACTTC